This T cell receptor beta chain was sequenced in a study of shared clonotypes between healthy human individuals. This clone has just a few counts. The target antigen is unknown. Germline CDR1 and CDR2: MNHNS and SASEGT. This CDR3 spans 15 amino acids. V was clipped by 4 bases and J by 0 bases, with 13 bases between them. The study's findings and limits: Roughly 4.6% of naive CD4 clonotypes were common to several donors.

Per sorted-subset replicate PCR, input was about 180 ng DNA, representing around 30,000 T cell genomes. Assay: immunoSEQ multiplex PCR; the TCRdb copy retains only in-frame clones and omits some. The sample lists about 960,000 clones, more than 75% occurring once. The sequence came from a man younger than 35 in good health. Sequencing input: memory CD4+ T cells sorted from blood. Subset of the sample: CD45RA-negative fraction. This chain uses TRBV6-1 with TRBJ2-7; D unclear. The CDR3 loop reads CASSVEPWGSYEQYF. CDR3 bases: TGTGCCAGCAGTGTTGAGCCGTGGGGCTCCTACGAGCAGTACTTC.